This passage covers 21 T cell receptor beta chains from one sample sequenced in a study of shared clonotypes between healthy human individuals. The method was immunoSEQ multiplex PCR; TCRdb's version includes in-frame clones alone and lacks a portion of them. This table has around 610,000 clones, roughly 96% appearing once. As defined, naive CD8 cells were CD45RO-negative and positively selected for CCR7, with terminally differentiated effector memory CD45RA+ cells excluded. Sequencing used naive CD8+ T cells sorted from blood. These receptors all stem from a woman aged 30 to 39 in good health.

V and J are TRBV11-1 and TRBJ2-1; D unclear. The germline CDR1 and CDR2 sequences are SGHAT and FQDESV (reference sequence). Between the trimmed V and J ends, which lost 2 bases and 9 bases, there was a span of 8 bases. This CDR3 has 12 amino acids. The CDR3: CASSLLFPEQFF. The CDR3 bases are TGTGCCAGCAGCTTACTATTCCCTGAGCAGTTCTTC.

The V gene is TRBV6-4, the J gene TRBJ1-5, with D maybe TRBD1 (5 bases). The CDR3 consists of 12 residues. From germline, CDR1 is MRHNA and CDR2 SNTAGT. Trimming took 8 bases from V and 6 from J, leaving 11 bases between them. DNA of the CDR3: TGTGCCAGCGTCGAGCAGGGTCAGCCCCAGCATTTT. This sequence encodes CASVEQGQPQHF.

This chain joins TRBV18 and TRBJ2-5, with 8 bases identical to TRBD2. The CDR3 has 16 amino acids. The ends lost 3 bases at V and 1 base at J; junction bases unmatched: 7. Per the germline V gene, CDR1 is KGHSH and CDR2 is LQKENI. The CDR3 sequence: CASSPPTSETQETQYF. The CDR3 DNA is TGTGCCAGCTCACCTCCGACTAGCGAGACCCAAGAGACCCAGTACTTC.

CDR3 amino acids: CASSLADEGQGEGYTF. CDR3 in DNA: TGTGCCAGCAGCTTAGCGGACGAGGGACAGGGAGAAGGCTACACCTTC. J is TRBJ1-2 and V is TRBV7-9; the match to TRBD1 covers 9 bases. The CDR3 is 16 amino acids. V lost 0 bases to trimming and J lost 8 bases; unmatched junction nucleotides: 10. Looked up from germline, CDR1 is SEHNR and CDR2 is FQNEAQ (reference sequence).

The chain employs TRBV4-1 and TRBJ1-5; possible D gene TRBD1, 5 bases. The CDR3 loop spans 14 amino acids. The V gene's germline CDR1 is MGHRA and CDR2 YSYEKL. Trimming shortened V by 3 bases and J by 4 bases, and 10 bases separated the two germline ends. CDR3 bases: TGCGCCAGCAGCCAGGGACCCTCAAATCAGCCCCAGCATTTT. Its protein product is CASSQGPSNQPQHF.

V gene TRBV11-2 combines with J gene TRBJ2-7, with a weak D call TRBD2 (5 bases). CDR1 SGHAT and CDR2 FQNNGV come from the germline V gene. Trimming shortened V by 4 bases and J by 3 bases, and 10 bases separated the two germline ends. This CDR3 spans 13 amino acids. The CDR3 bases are TGTGCCAGCAGCTCATTAGCGTACTACGAGCAGTACTTC. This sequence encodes CASSSLAYYEQYF. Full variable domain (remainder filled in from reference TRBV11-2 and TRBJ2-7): EAGVAQSPRYKIIEKRQSVAFWCNPISGHATLYWYQQILGQGPKLLIQFQNNGVVDDSQLPKDRFSAERLKGVDSTLKIQPAKLEDSAVYLCASSSLAYYEQYFGPGTRLTVT.

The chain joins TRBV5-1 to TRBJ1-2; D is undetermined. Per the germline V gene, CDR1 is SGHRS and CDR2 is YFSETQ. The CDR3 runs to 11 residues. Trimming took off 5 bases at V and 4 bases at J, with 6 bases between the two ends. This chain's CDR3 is CASRGSYGYTF. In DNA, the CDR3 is TGCGCCAGCAGGGGATCCTATGGCTACACCTTC.

This chain's CDR3 is CASSLGLAVGEQFF. Here the CDR3 DNA reads TGTGCCAGCAGCTTGGGACTAGCGGTGGGGGAGCAGTTCTTC. The rearrangement joins TRBV5-6 to TRBJ2-1; TRBD2 matches at 9 bases. Germline assignment: CDR1 SGHDT and CDR2 YYEEEE. Trimming cost V 0 bases and J 10 bases; bases outside gene matches: 5. The CDR3 is made up of 14 amino acids. Based on the CDR3 plus reference TRBV5-6 and TRBJ2-1, the full variable domain is DAGVTQSPTHLIKTRGQQVTLRCSPKSGHDTVSWYQQALGQGPQFIFQYYEEEERQRGNFPDRFSGHQFPNYSSELNVNALLLGDSALYLCASSLGLAVGEQFFGPGTRLTVL.

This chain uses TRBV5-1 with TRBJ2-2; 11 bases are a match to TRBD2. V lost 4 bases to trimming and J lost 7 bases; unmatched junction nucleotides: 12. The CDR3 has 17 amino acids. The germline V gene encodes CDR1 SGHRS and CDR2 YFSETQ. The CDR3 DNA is TGCGCCAGCAGCCGGGGACTAGCGGTAGAGAACGGCGGGGAGCTGTTTTTT. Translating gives CASSRGLAVENGGELFF.

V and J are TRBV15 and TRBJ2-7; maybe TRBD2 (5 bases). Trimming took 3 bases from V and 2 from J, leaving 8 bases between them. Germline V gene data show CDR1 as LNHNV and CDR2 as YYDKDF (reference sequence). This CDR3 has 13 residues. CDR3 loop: CATSSDYTYEQYF. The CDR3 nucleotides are TGTGCCACCAGCAGCGACTATACCTACGAGCAGTACTTC. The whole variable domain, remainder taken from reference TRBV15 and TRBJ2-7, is DAMVIQNPRYQVTQFGKPVTLSCSQTLNHNVMYWYQQKSSQAPKLLFHYYDKDFNNEADTPDNFQSRRPNTSFCFLDIRSPGLGDTAMYLCATSSDYTYEQYFGPGTRLTVT.

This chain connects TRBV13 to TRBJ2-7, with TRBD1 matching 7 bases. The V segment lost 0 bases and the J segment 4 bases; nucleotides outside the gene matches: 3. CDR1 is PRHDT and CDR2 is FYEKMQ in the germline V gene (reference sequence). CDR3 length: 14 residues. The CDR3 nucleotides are TGTGCCAGCAGCTTAGGGCAGGGGGTATACGAGCAGTACTTC. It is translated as CASSLGQGVYEQYF. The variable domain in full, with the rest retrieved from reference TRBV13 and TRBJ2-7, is AAGVIQSPRHLIKEKRETATLKCYPIPRHDTVYWYQQGPGQDPQFLISFYEKMQSDKGSIPDRFSAQQFSDYHSELNMSSLELGDSALYFCASSLGQGVYEQYFGPGTRLTVT.

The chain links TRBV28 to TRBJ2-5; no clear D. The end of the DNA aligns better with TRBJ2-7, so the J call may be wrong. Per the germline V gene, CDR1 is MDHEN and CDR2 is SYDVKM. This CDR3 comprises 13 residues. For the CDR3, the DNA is TGTGCCAGCAGCTCATTCCTAGCCTACGAGCAGTACTTC. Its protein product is CASSSFLAYEQYF.

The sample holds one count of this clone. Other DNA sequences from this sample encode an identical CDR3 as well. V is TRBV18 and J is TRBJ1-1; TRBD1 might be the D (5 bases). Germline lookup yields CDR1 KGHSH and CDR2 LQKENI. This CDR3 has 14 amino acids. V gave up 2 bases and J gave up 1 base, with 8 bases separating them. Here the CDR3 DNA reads TGTGCCAGCTCACCAAGCGGGGGGAACACTGAAGCTTTCTTT. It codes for CASSPSGGNTEAFF.

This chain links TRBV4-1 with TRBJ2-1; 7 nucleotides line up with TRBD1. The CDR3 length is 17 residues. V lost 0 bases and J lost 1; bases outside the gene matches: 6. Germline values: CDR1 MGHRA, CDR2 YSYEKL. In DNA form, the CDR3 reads TGCGCCAGCAGCCAAGAGGAAGAGGGGGCGTCCTACAATGAGCAGTTCTTC. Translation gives CASSQEEEGASYNEQFF.

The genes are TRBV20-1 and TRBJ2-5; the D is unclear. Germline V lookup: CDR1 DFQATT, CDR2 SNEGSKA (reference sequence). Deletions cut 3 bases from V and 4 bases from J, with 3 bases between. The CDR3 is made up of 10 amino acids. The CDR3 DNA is TGCAGTGCTAGGGGAGAGACCCAGTACTTC. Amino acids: CSARGETQYF.

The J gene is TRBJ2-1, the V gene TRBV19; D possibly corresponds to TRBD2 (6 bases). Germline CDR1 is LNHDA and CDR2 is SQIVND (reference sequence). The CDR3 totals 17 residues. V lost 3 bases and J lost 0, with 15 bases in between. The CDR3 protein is CASSIALARYSYNEQFF. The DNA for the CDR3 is TGTGCCAGTAGTATCGCTCTAGCGAGATACTCCTACAATGAGCAGTTCTTC.

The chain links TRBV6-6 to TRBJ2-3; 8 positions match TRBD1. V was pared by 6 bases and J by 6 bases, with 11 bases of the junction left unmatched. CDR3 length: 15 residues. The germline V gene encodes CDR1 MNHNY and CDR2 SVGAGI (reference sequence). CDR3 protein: CASRGRQGRSDTQYF. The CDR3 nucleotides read TGTGCCAGCAGGGGAAGACAGGGGAGGAGCGATACGCAGTATTTT.

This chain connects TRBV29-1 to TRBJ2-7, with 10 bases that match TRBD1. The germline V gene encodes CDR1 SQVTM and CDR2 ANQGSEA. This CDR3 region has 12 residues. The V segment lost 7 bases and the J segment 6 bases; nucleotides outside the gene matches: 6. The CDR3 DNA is TGCAGCGCCTCCGGGACAGGGGCCGAGCAGTACTTC. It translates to CSASGTGAEQYF.

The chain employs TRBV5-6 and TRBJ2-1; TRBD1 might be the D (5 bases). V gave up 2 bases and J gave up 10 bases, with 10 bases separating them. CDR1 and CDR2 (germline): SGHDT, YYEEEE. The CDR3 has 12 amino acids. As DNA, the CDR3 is TGTGCCAGCAGCTTAGGGGTGGAGGAGCAGTTCTTC. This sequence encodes CASSLGVEEQFF.

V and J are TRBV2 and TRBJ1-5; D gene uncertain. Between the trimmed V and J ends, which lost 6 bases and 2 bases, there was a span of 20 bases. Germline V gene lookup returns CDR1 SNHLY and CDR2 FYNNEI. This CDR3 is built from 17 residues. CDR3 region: CASRTNPFREGNQPQHF. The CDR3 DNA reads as TGTGCCAGCAGAACTAACCCCTTTAGGGAAGGCAATCAGCCCCAGCATTTT.

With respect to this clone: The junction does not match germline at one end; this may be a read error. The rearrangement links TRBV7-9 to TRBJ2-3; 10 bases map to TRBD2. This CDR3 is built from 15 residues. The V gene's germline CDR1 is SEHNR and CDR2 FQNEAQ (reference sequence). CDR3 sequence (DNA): TGTGCCAGCACCTTAGCGGGAGGAAGCACAGATACGCAGTATTTT. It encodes CASTLAGGSTDTQYF.